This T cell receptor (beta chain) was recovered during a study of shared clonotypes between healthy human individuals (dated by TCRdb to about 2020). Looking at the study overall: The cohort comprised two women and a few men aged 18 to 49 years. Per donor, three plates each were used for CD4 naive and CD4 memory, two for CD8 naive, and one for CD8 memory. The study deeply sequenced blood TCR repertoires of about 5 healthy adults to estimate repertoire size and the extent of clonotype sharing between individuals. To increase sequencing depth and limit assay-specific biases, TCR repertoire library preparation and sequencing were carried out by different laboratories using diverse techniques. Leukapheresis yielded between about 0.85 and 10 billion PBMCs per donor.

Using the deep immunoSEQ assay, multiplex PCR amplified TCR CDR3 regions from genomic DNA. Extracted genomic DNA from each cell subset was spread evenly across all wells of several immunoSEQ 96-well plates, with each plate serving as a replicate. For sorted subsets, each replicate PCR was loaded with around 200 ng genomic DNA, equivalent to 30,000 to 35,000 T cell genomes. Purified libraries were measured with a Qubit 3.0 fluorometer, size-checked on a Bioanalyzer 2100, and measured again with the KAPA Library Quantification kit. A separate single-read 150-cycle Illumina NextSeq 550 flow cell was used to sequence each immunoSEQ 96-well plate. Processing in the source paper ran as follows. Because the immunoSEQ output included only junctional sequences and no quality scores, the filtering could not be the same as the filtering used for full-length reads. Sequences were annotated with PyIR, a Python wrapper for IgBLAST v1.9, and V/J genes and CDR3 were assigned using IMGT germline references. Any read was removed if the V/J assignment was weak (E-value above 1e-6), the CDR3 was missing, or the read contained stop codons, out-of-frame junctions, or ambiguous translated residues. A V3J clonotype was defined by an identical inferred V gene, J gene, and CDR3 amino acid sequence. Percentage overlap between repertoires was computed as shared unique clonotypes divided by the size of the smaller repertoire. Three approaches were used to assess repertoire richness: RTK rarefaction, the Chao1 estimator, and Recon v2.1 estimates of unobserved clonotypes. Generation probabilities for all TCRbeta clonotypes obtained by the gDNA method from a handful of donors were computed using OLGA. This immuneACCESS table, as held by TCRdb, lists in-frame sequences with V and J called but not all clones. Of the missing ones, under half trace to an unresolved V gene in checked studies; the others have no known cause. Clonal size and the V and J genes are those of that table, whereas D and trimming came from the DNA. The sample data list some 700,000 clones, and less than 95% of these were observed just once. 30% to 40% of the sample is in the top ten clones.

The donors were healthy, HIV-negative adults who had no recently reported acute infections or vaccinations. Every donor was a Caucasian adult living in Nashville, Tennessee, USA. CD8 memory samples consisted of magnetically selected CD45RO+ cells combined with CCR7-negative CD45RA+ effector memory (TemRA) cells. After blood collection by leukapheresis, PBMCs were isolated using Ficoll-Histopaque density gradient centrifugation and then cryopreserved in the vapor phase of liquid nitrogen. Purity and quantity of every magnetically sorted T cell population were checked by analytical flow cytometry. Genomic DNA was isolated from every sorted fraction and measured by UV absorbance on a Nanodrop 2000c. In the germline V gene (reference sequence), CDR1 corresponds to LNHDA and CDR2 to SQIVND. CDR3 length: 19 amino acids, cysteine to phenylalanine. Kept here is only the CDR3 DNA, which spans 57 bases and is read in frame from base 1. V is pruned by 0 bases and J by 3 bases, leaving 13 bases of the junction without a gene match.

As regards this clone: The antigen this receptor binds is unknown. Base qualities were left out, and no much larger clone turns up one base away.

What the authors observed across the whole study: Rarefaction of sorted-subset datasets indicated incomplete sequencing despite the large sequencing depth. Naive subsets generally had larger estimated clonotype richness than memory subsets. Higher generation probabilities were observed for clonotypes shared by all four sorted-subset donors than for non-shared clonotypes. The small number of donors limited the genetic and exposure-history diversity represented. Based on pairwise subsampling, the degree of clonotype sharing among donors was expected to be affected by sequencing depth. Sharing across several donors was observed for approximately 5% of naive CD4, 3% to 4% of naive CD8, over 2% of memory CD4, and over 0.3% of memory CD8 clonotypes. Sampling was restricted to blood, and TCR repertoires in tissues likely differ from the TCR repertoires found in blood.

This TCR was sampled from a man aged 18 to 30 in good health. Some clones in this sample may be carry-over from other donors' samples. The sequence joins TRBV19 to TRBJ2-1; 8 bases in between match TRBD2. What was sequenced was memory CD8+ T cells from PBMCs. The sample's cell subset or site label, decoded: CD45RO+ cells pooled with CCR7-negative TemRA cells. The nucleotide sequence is TGTGCCAGTAGTATAGATCAGTTATCGTTAGCGGGACTCTACAATGAGCAGTTCTTC. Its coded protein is CASSIDQLSLAGLYNEQFF.